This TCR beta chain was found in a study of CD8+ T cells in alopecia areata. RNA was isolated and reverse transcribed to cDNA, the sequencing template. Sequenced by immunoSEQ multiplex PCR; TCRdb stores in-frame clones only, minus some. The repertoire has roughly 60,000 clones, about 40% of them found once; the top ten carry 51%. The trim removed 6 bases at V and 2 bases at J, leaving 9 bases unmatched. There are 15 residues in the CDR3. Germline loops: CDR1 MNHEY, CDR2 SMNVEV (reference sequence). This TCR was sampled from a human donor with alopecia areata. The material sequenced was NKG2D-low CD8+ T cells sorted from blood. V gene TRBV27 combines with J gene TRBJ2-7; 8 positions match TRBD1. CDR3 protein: CASSLGRTGTYEQYF. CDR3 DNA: TGTGCCAGCAGCCTAGGGAGGACAGGGACCTACGAGCAGTACTTC.